This section outlines one TCR beta chain sequence together with its context. Its antigen has not been determined. There are no base qualities to consult, and no much larger clone falls within one base. The library was generated by the immunoSEQ multiplex PCR assay. Imported from immuneACCESS, the table was reduced by TCRdb to in-frame sequences with V and J called. These copies leave out some clones; in studies compared against another copy, an unresolved V gene accounts for under half, and the cause of the remainder is not known. The sample contains about 380,000 clones, roughly 94% of them found a single time. Roughly 0.02% of the sample is in the top ten clones. The data are from a study of shared T cell receptors in the human thymus (dated by TCRdb to 2020 to 2023). Notes on the research overall: The study examined how the human thymus generates shared, self-reactive T-cell receptor alpha chains.

The clonotype comes from a human donor. Sequenced: thymocytes.

The DNA reads TGTGCCAGCACCGGGCAGGGCGACACTGAAGCTTTCTTT. Its protein is CASTGQGDTEAFF. Recombination connected TRBV7-9 to TRBJ1-1; D gene: possibly TRBD1, on 5 matching bases. Looking up the germline V gene (reference sequence) yields CDR1 SEHNR and CDR2 FQNEAQ. Trimming at the junction amounts to 7 bases on V and 3 bases on J, and the germline ends lie 12 bases apart. CDR3 length: 13 amino acids, cysteine to phenylalanine. Just CDR3 DNA is preserved here, 39 bases in frame from base 1.